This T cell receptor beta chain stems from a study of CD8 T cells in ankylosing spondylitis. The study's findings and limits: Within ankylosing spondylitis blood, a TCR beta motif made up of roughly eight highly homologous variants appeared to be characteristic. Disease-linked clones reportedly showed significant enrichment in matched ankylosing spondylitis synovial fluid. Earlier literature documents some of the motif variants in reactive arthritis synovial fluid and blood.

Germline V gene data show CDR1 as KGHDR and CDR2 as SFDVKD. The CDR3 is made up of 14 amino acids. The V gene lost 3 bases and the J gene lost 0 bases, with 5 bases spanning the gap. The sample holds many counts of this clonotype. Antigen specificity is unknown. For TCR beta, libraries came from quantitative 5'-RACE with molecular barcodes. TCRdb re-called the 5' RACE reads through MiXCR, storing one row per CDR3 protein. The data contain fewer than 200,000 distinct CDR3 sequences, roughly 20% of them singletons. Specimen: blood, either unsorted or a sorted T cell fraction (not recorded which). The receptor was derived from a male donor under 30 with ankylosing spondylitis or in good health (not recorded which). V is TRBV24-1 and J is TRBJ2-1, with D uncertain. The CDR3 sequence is CATSDQGSYNEQFF. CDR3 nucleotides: TGTGCCACCAGTGATCAAGGCTCCTACAATGAGCAGTTCTTC.